This TCR beta chain is drawn from a study of T cell clonotyping in hematopoietic cell transplantation. At the level of the study: Recipients' pretransplant samples followed cytoreduction. General study results and limits: Pathologically expanded recipient clonotypes increased progressively from day 30 to day 180 as diversity fell. Graft donor and pretransplant recipient Inverse Simpson Index values predicted broader posttransplant TCR diversity.

Assay: immunoSEQ multiplex PCR; the TCRdb copy retains only in-frame clones and omits some. There are 25,000 to 30,000 clones in the sample; more than 70% occur only once, and less than 2% lies in the top ten. Specified time point: recipient sample about 28 days before transplant, after cytoreduction. Blood collection times were about day -28 and days 30, 100, 180 posttransplant. With respect to this clone: Its target is unknown. Likely a read error: the CDR3 ends without its conserved phenylalanine or tryptophan.

V was clipped by 2 bases and J by 10 bases, with 9 bases between them. Germline V lookup: CDR1 MNHNS, CDR2 SASEGT. This CDR3 spans 13 amino acids. The material was peripheral blood mononuclear cells, obtained before stem cell transplant. This clonotype was sampled from a man aged 40-50 years with acute myeloid leukemia. Some clones in this sample may be carry-over from other donors' samples. The chain uses TRBV6-1 and TRBJ1-6, with unresolved D. CDR3 loop: CASSETGVSPLHL. The CDR3 nucleotides are TGTGCCAGCAGTGAAACGGGTGTATCACCCCTCCACCTT.